The sequence of this TCR beta chain was determined in a study of blood T cell repertoires in COVID-19. Study information: The United States, Italy and Spain were the sources of the acute and convalescent COVID-19 samples. Sample material is recorded as cDNA or gDNA derived from T cells, B-cell-depleted T cells, or PBMCs.

Trimming removed 2 bases from V and 8 bases from J; junction bases left unmatched: 5. The CDR3 is 13 residues long. Germline CDR1 and CDR2: SGHRS and YFSETQ. Authors' data handling: Reference gene primer amplification in the assay estimated nucleated cell counts. The assay was immunoSEQ multiplex PCR, and TCRdb's table has in-frame clones only and misses some. D and trimming come from the DNA, and the V and J calls and clone size come from that table. The sample has around 200,000 clones; approximately 83% are singletons. Seattle patient enrollment occurred during active infection, with longitudinal follow-up thereafter.

This receptor was obtained from a woman in her 30s with COVID-19, enrolled during active disease. The sequenced sample consisted of peripheral blood. The chain couples TRBV5-1 to TRBJ1-2, with 8 bases identical to TRBD1. For the CDR3, the DNA is TGCGCCAGCAGCTTTGGACAGGGTGCCGGCTACACCTTC. Its protein product is CASSFGQGAGYTF.